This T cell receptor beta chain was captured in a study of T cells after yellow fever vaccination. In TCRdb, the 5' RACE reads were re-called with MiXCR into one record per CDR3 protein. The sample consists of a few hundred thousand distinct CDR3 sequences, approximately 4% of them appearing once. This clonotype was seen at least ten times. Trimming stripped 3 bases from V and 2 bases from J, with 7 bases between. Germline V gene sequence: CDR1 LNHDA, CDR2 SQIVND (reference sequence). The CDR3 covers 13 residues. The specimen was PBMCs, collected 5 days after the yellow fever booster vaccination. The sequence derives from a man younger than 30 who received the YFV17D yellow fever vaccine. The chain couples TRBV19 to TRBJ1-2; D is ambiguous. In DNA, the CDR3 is TGTGCCAGTAGTATCAGTCCGAACTATGGCTACACCTTC. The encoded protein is CASSISPNYGYTF.